This TCR beta chain emerged from a study of shared clonotypes between healthy human individuals. General study results and limits: Owing to a small donor count, the genetic and exposure-history diversity represented was limited. Inspection by rarefaction showed sorted-subset sequencing to be incomplete despite large depth.

Per the original methods: ImmunoSEQ only sent back junction sequences with no quality scores, so filtering was done differently. Data came from immunoSEQ multiplex PCR; TCRdb stores just in-frame clones and leaves some out. V and J calls and clone size come straight from that table; D and trimming were deduced from the DNA. The table lists 900,000 to 1,200,000 clones, around 78% of them singletons, with roughly 0.62% in the top ten. As for this clone: The target antigen is unknown.

Germline values: CDR1 LGHNA, CDR2 YNFKEQ. This CDR3 is built from 12 residues. V lost 4 bases and J lost 6, with 8 bases in between. This receptor was obtained from a man aged 18 to 35 in good health. Some clones in this sample may be carry-over from other donors' samples. The chain has TRBV4-2 and TRBJ2-3; TRBD2 might be the D (5 bases). The specimen sequenced was memory CD4+ T cells from PBMCs. Subset reported: CD45RA-negative fraction. The CDR3 nucleotides read TGTGCCAGCAGCCGCCCGGGGGATACGCAGTATTTT. Translated: CASSRPGDTQYF.